This T cell receptor (beta chain) was captured in a study of shared clonotypes between healthy human individuals. Study-level information: Donors were two women and a few men aged 18 to 49.

Donors were healthy HIV-negative adults without recent acute infections or vaccinations. Assay execution proceeded at the deep level. Unsorted PBMCs provided DNA that was sequenced on ten immunoSEQ deep assay plates. Repertoires were generated with immunoSEQ multiplex PCR, while TCRdb's copy carries only in-frame clones and drops some. This table holds about 560,000 clones, roughly four fifths found once. The germline gives CDR1 SGHAT, CDR2 FQNNGV. Trimming pared 2 bases from V and 5 bases from J, leaving 12 bases between. The CDR3 has 15 residues. The sequencing input was PBMCs. V and J are TRBV11-2 and TRBJ2-2, with a tentative D call TRBD1 (5 bases). The source is a woman in her thirties or forties in good health. Some clones in this sample may be carry-over from other donors' samples. The CDR3 DNA reads TGTGCCAGCAGCTTATCCCTTGCAGGGACCGGGGAGCTGTTTTTT. Translation gives CASSLSLAGTGELFF. Full variable domain (outside the CDR3, taken from reference TRBV11-2 and TRBJ2-2): EAGVAQSPRYKIIEKRQSVAFWCNPISGHATLYWYQQILGQGPKLLIQFQNNGVVDDSQLPKDRFSAERLKGVDSTLKIQPAKLEDSAVYLCASSLSLAGTGELFFGEGSRLTVL.